This entry is about one TCR beta chain. These data belong to a study of shared T cell receptors in the human thymus. V was shortened by 1 base and J by 3 bases, with 13 bases between the two germline ends. The germline V gene encodes CDR1 MNHNS and CDR2 SASEGT. This CDR3 spans 15 amino acids. Some clones are missing from TCRdb's copy, which holds only in-frame ones; the method was immunoSEQ multiplex PCR. The sample includes about 380,000 clones, approximately 95% seen only once; the top ten take roughly 0.021%. Input material: thymocytes. The clonotype was recovered from a human donor. The chain employs TRBV6-1 and TRBJ2-7, with D possibly matching TRBD1 (5 bases). This CDR3 is CASSEEPGWYYEQYF. The CDR3 DNA reads as TGTGCCAGCAGTGAAGAGCCAGGGTGGTACTACGAGCAGTACTTC.